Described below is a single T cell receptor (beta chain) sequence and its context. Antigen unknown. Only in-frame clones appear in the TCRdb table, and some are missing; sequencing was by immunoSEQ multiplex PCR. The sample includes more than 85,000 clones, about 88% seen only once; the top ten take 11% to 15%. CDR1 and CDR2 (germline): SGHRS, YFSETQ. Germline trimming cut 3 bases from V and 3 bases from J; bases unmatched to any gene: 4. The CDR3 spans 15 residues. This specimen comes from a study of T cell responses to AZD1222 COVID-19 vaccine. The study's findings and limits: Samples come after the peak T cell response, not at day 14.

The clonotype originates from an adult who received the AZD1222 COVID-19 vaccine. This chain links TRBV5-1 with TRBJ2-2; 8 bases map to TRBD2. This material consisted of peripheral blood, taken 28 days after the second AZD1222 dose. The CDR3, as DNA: TGCGCCAGCAGCTCCTCGGGGGGGGACACCGGGGAGCTGTTTTTT. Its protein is CASSSSGGDTGELFF.